This T cell receptor (beta chain) originates from a study of blood T cell repertoires in COVID-19. Study summary: PBMCs, B-cell-depleted T cells, or T cells were the source of the cDNA or gDNA that made up the material.

A single count supports this clone. Trimming cost V 1 base and J 2 bases; bases outside gene matches: 9. CDR3 size: 18 residues. Germline CDR1 is MGHRA and CDR2 is YSYEKL. Original analysis: Nucleated cell counts were estimated from reference gene primer amplification. Data came from immunoSEQ multiplex PCR; TCRdb stores just in-frame clones and leaves some out. The V and J calls and clone size were taken over from that table, and D and trimming were inferred from the DNA. The repertoire holds about 74,000 clones, about 88% seen once, with 2.5% to 3% in the top ten. Sequences were obtained from peripheral blood. The TCR sequence derives from a man aged 70 or older with active or convalescent COVID-19. The rearrangement uses TRBV4-1 and TRBJ2-1; the match to TRBD2 covers 9 bases. Here the CDR3 DNA reads TGCGCCAGCAGCCAAGGAGGAGTAGCGGGAGTGACCTACAATGAGCAGTTCTTC. Translation: CASSQGGVAGVTYNEQFF.